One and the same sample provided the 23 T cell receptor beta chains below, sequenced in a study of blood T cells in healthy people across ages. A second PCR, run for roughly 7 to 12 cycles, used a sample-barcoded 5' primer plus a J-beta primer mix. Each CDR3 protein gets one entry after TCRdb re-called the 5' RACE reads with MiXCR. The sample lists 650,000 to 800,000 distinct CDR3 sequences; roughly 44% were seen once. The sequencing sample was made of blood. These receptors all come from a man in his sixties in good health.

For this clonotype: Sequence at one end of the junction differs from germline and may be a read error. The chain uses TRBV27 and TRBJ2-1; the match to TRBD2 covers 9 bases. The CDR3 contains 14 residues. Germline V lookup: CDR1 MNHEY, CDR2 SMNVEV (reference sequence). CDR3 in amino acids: CASTSSGAYKEQFF. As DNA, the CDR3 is TGTGCCAGCACATCTAGCGGGGCATACAAGGAGCAGTTCTTC.

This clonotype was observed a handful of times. The CDR3 is CASSSGGQGTLYLQETQYF. The DNA of the CDR3 is TGTGCCAGCAGCTCGGGCGGACAGGGTACCCTTTATCTTCAAGAGACCCAGTACTTC. The chain carries TRBV7-2 and TRBJ2-5, with TRBD1 matching over 8 bases. CDR3 length equals 19 residues. The V gene end was trimmed by 4 bases and the J gene end by 2 bases; junction bases not matched to a gene: 18. Germline-derived CDR1 and CDR2 are SGHTA and FQGNSA.

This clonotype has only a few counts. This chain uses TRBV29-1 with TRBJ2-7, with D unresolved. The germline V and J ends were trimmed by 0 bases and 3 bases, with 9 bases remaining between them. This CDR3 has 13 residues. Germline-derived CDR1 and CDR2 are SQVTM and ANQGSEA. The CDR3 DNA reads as TGCAGCGTTGAAGATTCGGATAACTACGAGCAGTACTTC. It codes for CSVEDSDNYEQYF.

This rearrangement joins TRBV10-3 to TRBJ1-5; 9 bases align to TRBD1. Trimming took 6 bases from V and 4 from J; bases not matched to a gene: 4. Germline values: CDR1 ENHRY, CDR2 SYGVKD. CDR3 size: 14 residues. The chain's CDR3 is CAISETGGNQPQHF. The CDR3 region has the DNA TGTGCCATCAGCGAGACAGGGGGGAATCAGCCCCAGCATTTT.

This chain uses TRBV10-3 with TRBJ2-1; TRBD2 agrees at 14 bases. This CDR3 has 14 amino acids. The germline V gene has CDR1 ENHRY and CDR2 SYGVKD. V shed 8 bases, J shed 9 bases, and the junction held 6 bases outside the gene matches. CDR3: CAIRTSGGSSEQFF. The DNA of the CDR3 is TGTGCCATCCGGACTAGCGGGGGGTCTAGTGAGCAGTTCTTC.

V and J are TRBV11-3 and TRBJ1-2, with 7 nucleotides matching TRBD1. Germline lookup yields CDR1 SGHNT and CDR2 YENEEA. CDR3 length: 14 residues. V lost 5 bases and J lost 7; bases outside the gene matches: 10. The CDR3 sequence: CASSKGGTDCGYTF. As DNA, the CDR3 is TGTGCCAGCAGCAAAGGGGGGACAGACTGTGGCTACACCTTC.

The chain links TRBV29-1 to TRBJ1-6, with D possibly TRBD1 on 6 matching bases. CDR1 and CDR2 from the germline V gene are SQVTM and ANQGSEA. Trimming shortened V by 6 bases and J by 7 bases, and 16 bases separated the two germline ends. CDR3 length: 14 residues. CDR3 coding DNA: TGCAGCGTCGCCACGGGACAACTCAATTCACCCCTCCACTTT. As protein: CSVATGQLNSPLHF. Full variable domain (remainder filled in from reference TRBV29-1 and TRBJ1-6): SAVISQKPSRDICQRGTSLTIQCQVDSQVTMMFWYRQQPGQSLTLIATANQGSEATYESGFVIDKFPISRPNLTFSTLTVSNMSPEDSSIYLCSVATGQLNSPLHFGNGTRLTVT.

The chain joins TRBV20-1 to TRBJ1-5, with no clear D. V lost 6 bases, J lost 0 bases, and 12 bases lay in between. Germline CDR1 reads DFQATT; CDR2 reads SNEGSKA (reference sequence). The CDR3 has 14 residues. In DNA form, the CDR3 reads TGCAGTGCCAGTGGGAGATTTAGCAATCAGCCCCAGCATTTT. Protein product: CSASGRFSNQPQHF.

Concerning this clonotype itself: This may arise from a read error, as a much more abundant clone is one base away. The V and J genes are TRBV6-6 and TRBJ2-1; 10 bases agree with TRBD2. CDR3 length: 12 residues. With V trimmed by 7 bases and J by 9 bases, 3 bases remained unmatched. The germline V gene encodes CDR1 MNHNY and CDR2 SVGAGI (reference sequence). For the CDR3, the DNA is TGTGCCAGCATCCCTAGCGGGGGTGAGCAGTTCTTC. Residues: CASIPSGGEQFF.

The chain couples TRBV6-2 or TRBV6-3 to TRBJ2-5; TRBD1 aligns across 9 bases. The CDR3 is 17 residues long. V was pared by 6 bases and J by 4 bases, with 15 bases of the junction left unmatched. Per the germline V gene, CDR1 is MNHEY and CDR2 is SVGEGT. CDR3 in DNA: TGTGCCAGCAGCCCAAACTTTCCGGGACAGGGTGGAGAGACCCAGTACTTC. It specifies CASSPNFPGQGGETQYF.

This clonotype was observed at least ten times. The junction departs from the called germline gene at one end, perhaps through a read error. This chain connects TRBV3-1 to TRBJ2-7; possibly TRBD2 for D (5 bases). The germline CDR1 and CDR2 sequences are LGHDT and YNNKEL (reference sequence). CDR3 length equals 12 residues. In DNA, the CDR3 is TGCGCCAGCAGCCAAGGAGGATACGAGCAGTACTTC. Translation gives CASSQGGYEQYF.

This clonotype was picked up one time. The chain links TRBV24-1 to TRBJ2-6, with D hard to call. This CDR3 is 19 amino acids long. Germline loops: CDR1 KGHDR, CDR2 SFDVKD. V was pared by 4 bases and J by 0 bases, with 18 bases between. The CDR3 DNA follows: TGTGCCACCAGTGAATACAACCTAAGGTTCTCCTCTGGGGCCAACGTCCTGACTTTC. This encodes CATSEYNLRFSSGANVLTF.

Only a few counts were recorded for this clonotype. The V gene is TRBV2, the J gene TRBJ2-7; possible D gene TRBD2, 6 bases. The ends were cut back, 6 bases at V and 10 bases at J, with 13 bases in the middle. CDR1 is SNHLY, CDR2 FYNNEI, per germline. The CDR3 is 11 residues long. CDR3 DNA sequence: TGTGCCAGCAGACAAGGCGGGGCCCAGTACTTC. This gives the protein CASRQGGAQYF.

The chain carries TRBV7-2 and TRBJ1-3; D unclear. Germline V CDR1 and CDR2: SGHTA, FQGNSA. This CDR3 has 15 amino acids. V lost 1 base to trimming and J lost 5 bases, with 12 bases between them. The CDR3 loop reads CASSLDGGRRNTIYF. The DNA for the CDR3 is TGTGCCAGCAGCTTAGACGGAGGGAGGCGAAACACCATATATTTT.

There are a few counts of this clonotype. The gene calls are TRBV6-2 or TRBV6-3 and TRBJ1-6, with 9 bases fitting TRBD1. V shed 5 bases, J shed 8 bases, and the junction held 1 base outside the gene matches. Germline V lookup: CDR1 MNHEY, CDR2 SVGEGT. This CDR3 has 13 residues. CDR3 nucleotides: TGTGCCAGCAGTCGGGACAGGGATTCACCCCTCCACTTT. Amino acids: CASSRDRDSPLHF.

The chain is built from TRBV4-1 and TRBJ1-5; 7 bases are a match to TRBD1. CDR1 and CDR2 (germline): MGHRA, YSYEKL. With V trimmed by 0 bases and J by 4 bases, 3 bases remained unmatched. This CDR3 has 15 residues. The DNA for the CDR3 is TGCGCCAGCAGCCAAGATGGGACAGCGAATCAGCCCCAGCATTTT. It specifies CASSQDGTANQPQHF.

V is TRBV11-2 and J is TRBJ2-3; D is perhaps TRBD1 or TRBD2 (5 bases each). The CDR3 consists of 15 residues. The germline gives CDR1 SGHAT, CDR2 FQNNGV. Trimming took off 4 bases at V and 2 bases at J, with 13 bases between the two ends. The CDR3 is CASSSIRGHTDTQYF. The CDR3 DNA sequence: TGTGCCAGCAGCTCGATCCGGGGCCACACAGATACGCAGTATTTT.

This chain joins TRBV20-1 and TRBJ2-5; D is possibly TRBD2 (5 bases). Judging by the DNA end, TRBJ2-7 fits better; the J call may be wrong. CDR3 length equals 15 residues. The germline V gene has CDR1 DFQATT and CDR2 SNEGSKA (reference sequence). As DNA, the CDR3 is TGCAGTGCGGGAGCAATTCTAGCCCTTGGCCGCGAGCAGTACTTC. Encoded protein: CSAGAILALGREQYF.

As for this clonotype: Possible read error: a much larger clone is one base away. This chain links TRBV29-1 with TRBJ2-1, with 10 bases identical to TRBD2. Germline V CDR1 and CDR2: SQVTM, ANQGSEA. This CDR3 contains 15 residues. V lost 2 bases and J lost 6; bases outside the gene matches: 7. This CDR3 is CSVEPGLAEPNEQFF. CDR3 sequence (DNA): TGCAGCGTTGAACCCGGACTAGCGGAGCCCAATGAGCAGTTCTTC.

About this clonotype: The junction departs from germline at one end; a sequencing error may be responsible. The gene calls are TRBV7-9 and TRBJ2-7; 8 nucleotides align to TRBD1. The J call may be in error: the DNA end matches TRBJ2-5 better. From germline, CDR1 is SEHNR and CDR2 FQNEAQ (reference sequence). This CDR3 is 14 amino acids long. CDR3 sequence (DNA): TGTGCCAGCAGCATAGCAGGGGGCAGAGAGACCCAGTACTTC. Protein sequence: CASSIAGGRETQYF.

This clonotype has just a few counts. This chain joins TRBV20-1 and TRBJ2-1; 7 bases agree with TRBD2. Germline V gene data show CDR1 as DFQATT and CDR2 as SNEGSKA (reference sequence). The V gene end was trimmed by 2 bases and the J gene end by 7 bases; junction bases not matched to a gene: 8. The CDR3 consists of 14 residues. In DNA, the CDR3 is TGCAGTGCTAGATCCGGGACTACTACAAATGAGCAGTTCTTC. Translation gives CSARSGTTTNEQFF.

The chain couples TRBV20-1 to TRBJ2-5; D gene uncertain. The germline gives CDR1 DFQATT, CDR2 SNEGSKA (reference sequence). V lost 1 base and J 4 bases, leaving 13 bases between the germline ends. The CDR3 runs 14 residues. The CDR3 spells CSARGVGIRETQYF. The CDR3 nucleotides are TGCAGTGCTAGAGGGGTGGGGATTAGAGAGACCCAGTACTTC.

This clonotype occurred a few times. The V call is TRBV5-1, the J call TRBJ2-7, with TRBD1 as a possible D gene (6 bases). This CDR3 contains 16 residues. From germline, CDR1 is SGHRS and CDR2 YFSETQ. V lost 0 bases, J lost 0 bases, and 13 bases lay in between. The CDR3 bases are TGCGCCAGCAGCTTGGCCCCTGGACAGACCTCCTACGAGCAGTACTTC. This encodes CASSLAPGQTSYEQYF.